Sequencing of this T cell receptor beta chain was carried out in a study of blood T cell repertoires in COVID-19 (dated by TCRdb to the early 2020s). General notes on the study: Collaborator samples came from the United States, Italy and Spain and covered acute and convalescent phases of COVID-19. The material from the prospective study consisted of cDNA or gDNA derived from T cells, B-cell-depleted T cells, or PBMCs. The dataset comprised deeply sampled blood TCRbeta repertoires from subjects exposed to, actively infected with, or recovered from COVID-19. The repertoires were released in a freely available public database meant as a resource for research on the immune response to SARS-CoV-2. Samples came from the ongoing ImmuneRACE study (first 160 participants) plus 1,254 subjects from 6 global collaborators. Sample metadata almost always included a de-identified subject ID, COVID-19 status, age in years and sex. Where available, HLA class I and class II types were obtained from metadata supplied by the sample provider rather than from assay-based typing. Study-wide findings and limitations: Clinical and demographic metadata were provided uncurated, with the amount varying by source and participant.

Notes on this clone: Its antigen remains unidentified. Base qualities are missing; no much larger clone stands one base away.

The immunoSEQ Assay, a bias-controlled multiplex PCR, was used to amplify TCRbeta CDR3 regions from genomic DNA. The authors' analysis ran thus. The number of nucleated cells in each sample was estimated from the amplification of reference gene primers within the assay. To quantify the absolute abundance of each unique TCRbeta CDR3 rearrangement, sequence reads were collapsed and filtered. For each sample, productive Simpson clonality was calculated by taking the square root of Simpson's diversity index across productive rearrangements. TCRdb stores this immuneACCESS table with in-frame sequences only. Part of the clones is absent; in the studies checked, under half of the shortfall reflects unresolved V genes, and no reason is known for the rest. V and J calls and clone size are those listed in that table; D and trimming were worked out from the DNA. The sample table lists some 160,000 clones, 60% to 80% of them with a count of one. The ten biggest clones cover over 7% of the sample.

V trim: 3 bases; J trim: 10 bases; unmatched bases: 12. Spanning cysteine to phenylalanine, the CDR3 consists of 15 amino acids. The CDR3 DNA has 45 bases and is translated from base 1. CDR1 and CDR2, looked up from the germline V gene, are KGHDR and SFDVKD. Whole blood was collected in K2EDTA tubes by collaborating institutions according to the institutions' own protocols. For TCRbeta analysis, collaborators shipped samples as frozen whole blood, isolated PBMCs, or DNA extracted from either of those sample types. Sequencing was performed on peripheral blood. The TCR sequence derives from a man between 50 and 59 years old with active or convalescent COVID-19. The chain employs TRBV24-1 and TRBJ2-5; 8 of the junction bases match TRBD1. The CDR3 has the sequence CATSDRDRLREIQYF. The DNA is TGTGCCACCAGTGATCGGGACAGGCTAAGGGAAATCCAGTACTTC.